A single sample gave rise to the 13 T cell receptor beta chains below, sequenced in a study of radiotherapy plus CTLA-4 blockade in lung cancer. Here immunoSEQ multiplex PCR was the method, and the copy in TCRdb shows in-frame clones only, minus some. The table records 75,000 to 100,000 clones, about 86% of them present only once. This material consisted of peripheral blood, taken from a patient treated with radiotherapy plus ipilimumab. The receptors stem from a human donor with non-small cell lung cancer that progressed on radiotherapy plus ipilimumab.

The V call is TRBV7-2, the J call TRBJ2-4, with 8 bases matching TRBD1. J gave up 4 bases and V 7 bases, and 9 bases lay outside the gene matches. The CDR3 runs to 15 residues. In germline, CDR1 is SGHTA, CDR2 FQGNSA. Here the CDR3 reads CASIRPGQGKNIQYF. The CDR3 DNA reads TGTGCCAGCATCCGCCCCGGACAGGGTAAAAACATTCAGTACTTC.

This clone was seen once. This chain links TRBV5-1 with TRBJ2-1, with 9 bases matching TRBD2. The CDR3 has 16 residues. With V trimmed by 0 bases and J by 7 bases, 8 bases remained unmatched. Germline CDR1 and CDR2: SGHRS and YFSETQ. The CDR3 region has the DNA TGCGCCAGCAGCTTGGGAATTGGACTAGCGAGAAATGAGCAGTTCTTC. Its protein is CASSLGIGLARNEQFF.

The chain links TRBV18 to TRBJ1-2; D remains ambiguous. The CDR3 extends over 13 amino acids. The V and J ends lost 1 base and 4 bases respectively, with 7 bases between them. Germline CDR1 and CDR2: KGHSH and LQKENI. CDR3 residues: CASSPLVGYGYTF. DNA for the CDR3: TGTGCCAGCTCACCACTGGTCGGCTATGGCTACACCTTC.

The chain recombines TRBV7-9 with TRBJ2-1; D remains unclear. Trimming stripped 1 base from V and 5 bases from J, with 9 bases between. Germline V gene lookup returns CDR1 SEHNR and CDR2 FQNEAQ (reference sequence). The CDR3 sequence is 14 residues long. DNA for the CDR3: TGTGCCAGCAGCTTAGAAGTGCCCAACAATGAGCAGTTCTTC. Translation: CASSLEVPNNEQFF. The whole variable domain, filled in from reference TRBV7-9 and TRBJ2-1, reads DTGVSQNPRHKITKRGQNVTFRCDPISEHNRLYWYRQTLGQGPEFLTYFQNEAQLEKSRLLSDRFSAERPKGSFSTLEIQRTEQGDSAMYLCASSLEVPNNEQFFGPGTRLTVL.

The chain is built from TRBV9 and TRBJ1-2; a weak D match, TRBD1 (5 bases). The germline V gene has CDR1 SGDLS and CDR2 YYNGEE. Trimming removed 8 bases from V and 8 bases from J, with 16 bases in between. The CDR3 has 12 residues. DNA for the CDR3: TGTGCCAGGGAGGTTGGGGGTTGGGGCTACACCTTC. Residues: CAREVGGWGYTF.

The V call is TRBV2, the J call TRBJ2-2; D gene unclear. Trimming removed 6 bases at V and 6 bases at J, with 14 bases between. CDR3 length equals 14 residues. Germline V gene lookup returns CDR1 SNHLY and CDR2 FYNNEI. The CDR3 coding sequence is TGTGCCAGCAGAGTGACTCTCCGCGCCGGGGAGCTGTTTTTT. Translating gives CASRVTLRAGELFF. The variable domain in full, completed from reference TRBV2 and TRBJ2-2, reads EPEVTQTPSHQVTQMGQEVILRCVPISNHLYFYWYRQILGQKVEFLVSFYNNEISEKSEIFDDQFSVERPDGSNFTLKIRSTKLEDSAMYFCASRVTLRAGELFFGEGSRLTVL.

The chain's CDR3 is CSVKGGGETYEQYF. CDR3 nucleotide sequence: TGCAGCGTCAAAGGAGGGGGGGAAACCTACGAGCAGTACTTC. The V gene is TRBV29-1, the J gene TRBJ2-7; a possible D gene is TRBD2 (7 bases). This CDR3 comprises 14 residues. Germline loops: CDR1 SQVTM, CDR2 ANQGSEA. The V and J ends lost 6 bases and 2 bases respectively, with 17 bases between them.

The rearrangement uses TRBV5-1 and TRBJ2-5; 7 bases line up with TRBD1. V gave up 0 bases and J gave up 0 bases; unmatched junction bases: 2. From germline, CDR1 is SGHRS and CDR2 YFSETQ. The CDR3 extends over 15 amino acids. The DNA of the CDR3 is TGCGCCAGCAGCTTGGCCGGGACAGACCAAGAGACCCAGTACTTC. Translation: CASSLAGTDQETQYF.

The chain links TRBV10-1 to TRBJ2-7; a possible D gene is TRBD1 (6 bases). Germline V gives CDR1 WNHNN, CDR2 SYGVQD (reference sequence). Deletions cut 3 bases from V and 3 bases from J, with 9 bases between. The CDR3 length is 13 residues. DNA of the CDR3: TGCGCCAGCAGTGATGGCAGGGGCTACGAGCAGTACTTC. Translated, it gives CASSDGRGYEQYF.

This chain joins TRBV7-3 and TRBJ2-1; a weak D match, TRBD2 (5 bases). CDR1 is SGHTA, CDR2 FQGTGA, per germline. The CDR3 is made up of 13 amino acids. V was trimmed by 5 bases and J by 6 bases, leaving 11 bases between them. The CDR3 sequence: CASSRSEGNEQFF. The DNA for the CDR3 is TGTGCCAGCAGCCGGAGCGAGGGCAATGAGCAGTTCTTC.

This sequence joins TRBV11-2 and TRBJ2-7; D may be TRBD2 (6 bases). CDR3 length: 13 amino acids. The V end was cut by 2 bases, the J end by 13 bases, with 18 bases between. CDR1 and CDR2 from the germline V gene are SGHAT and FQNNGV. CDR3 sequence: CASSLRVGRSGYF. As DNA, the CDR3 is TGTGCCAGCAGCTTACGGGTTGGGAGGTCTGGTTACTTC.

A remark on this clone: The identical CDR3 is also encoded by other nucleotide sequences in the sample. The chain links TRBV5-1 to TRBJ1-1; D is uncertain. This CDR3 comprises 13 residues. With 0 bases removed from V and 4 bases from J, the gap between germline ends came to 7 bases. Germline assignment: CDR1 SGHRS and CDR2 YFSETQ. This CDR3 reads CASSLGSGTEAFF. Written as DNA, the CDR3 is TGCGCCAGCAGCTTGGGGTCAGGCACTGAAGCTTTCTTT.

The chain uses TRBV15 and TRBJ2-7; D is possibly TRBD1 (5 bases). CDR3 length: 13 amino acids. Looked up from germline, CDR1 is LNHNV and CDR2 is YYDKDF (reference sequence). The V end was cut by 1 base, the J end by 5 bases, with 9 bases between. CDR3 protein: CATSRGTNNEQYF. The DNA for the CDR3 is TGTGCCACCAGCAGAGGGACAAATAACGAGCAGTACTTC.